Listed below are T cell receptor beta chains from one sample, sequenced in a study of T cell responses to AZD1222 COVID-19 vaccine. This table comes from immunoSEQ multiplex PCR, and its TCRdb copy is limited to in-frame clones, with some not included. The sample holds some 130,000 clones, roughly 84% seen once. Sequencing used peripheral blood, obtained on day 0 of AZD1222 vaccination. The receptors here all came from an adult in good health. Both conserved end residues are part of each CDR3. The order of the fields is V gene, D gene, clone size, J gene, CDR3 DNA, CDR3 protein. D genes are given only for firm matches. Clone size is stated in some rows and not others, as once, few, many or a class when expanded.

v_call: TRBV19
d_call: TRBD1
clone_size: NA
j_call: TRBJ2-7
cdr3_nt: TGTGCCAGTAGTATAGTTGGGCCGGGACAGCCCTACGAGCAGTACTTC
cdr3_aa: CASSIVGPGQPYEQYF

v_call: TRBV28
d_call: NA
clone_size: NA
j_call: TRBJ2-3
cdr3_nt: TGTGCCACCGTCGGGACCGTATCTCGTCGAAGCACAGATACGCAGTATTTT
cdr3_aa: CATVGTVSRRSTDTQYF

v_call: TRBV2
d_call: NA
clone_size: NA
j_call: TRBJ1-6
cdr3_nt: TGTGCCAGCAGTCCTAGGGGGAATTCACCCCTCCACTTT
cdr3_aa: CASSPRGNSPLHF

v_call: TRBV12-3/TRBV12-4
d_call: TRBD1
clone_size: NA
j_call: TRBJ1-2
cdr3_nt: TGTGCCAGCTCTCTACAGGGGGCTGGCGGCTACACCTTC
cdr3_aa: CASSLQGAGGYTF

v_call: TRBV29-1
d_call: NA
clone_size: once
j_call: TRBJ1-1
cdr3_nt: TGCAGCGTTGTGTGGCTCAACACTGAAGCTTTCTTT
cdr3_aa: CSVVWLNTEAFF

v_call: TRBV28
d_call: NA
clone_size: NA
j_call: TRBJ1-3
cdr3_nt: TGTGCCAGCAGTTTAAATGCCGGATATTCAACCTCTGGAAACACCATATATTTT
cdr3_aa: CASSLNAGYSTSGNTIYF

v_call: TRBV5-1
d_call: NA
clone_size: NA
j_call: TRBJ1-4
cdr3_nt: TGCGCCAGCAGCTCCCGGGGTATTGGAGAAAAACTGTTTTTT
cdr3_aa: CASSSRGIGEKLFF

v_call: TRBV28
d_call: TRBD1
clone_size: NA
j_call: TRBJ1-1
cdr3_nt: TGTGCCAGCAGTTCCTTCAGACAGGGGGGAATGAACACTGAAGCTTTCTTT
cdr3_aa: CASSSFRQGGMNTEAFF

v_call: TRBV15
d_call: NA
clone_size: once
j_call: TRBJ1-6
cdr3_nt: TGTGCCACCAGCAGAGATCCAAGCTCCTATAATTCACCCCTCCACTTT
cdr3_aa: CATSRDPSSYNSPLHF

v_call: TRBV20-1
d_call: TRBD2
clone_size: NA
j_call: TRBJ2-5
cdr3_nt: TGCAGTGCTAGTCGGCCAGCGGGGGAACAAGAGACCCAGTACTTC
cdr3_aa: CSASRPAGEQETQYF

v_call: TRBV5-1
d_call: NA
clone_size: NA
j_call: TRBJ2-3
cdr3_nt: TGCGCCAGCAGGGGAAGCGTGAGCACAGATACGCAGTATTTT
cdr3_aa: CASRGSVSTDTQYF

v_call: TRBV2
d_call: TRBD1
clone_size: NA
j_call: TRBJ1-2
cdr3_nt: TGTGCCAGCAGGGGAGGACAGGGGGCTGCGGGCTACACCTTC
cdr3_aa: CASRGGQGAAGYTF

v_call: TRBV6-5
d_call: NA
clone_size: NA
j_call: TRBJ1-2
cdr3_nt: TGTGCCAGCACTTTACAGGGTTGGGACTATGGCTACACCTTC
cdr3_aa: CASTLQGWDYGYTF

v_call: TRBV6-5
d_call: NA
clone_size: NA
j_call: TRBJ1-5
cdr3_nt: TGTGCCAGCAGGTCCCGAGTGAAGGGCAATCAGCCCCAGCATTTT
cdr3_aa: CASRSRVKGNQPQHF

v_call: TRBV28
d_call: NA
clone_size: once
j_call: TRBJ2-7
cdr3_nt: TGTGCCAGCAGATCCTCAGGGAATTCCTACGAGCAGTACTTC
cdr3_aa: CASRSSGNSYEQYF

v_call: TRBV2
d_call: NA
clone_size: NA
j_call: TRBJ1-2
cdr3_nt: TGTGCCAGCAGCTTCGGCGGCTACACCTTC
cdr3_aa: CASSFGGYTF